What follows are 19 T cell receptor beta chains derived from one specimen sequenced in a study of cytomegalovirus exposure and HLA in healthy donors (TCRdb year 2017). Library creation used the immunoSEQ multiplex PCR assay. The multiplex PCR relied on a mix of 60 forward primers for TCR Vbeta segments and 13 reverse primers for TCR Jbeta segments. As stored in TCRdb, this immuneACCESS dataset retains in-frame rearrangements with V and J assigned. A fraction of the clones does not appear; measured against another copy, unresolved V genes explain less than half of the discrepancy, and the remainder lacks a known reason. Recorded for this sample are 95,000 to 130,000 clones; 79% of them occurred a single time. Clones ranked in the top ten supply over 3.5% of the sample. Sequenced sample: PBMCs. The source is a man aged 30 to 45 in good health and CMV-seropositive.

This clone was observed a single time. V and J are TRBV5-4 and TRBJ1-2; D uncertain. The V end lost 0 bases, the J end lost 4 bases, and 10 bases lay between the germline ends. CDR3 length equals 14 residues. From germline, CDR1 is SGHNT and CDR2 YYREEE (reference sequence). This CDR3 reads CASSLEPLLYGYTF. The CDR3 DNA reads as TGTGCCAGCAGCTTGGAGCCCCTCCTCTATGGCTACACCTTC.

This chain uses TRBV5-1 with TRBJ2-1; 7 positions match TRBD2. This CDR3 contains 16 residues. Germline CDR1 reads SGHRS; CDR2 reads YFSETQ. V was clipped by 0 bases and J by 1 base; unmatched bases: 4. CDR3: CASSLDTSASYNEQFF. The CDR3, as DNA: TGCGCCAGCAGCTTGGATACTAGCGCATCCTACAATGAGCAGTTCTTC.

V is TRBV2 and J is TRBJ2-3, with TRBD2 matching over 10 bases. From germline, CDR1 is SNHLY and CDR2 FYNNEI. V was clipped by 4 bases and J by 4 bases; unmatched bases: 5. This CDR3 spans 15 amino acids. In nucleotides, the CDR3 is TGTGCCAGCAGTGGGGCTAGCGGGGGCCCAGATACGCAGTATTTT. Its translation: CASSGASGGPDTQYF.

The table lists this clone with a count of one. The V and J genes are TRBV7-2 and TRBJ1-1, with D possibly matching TRBD1 (6 bases). This CDR3 has 13 amino acids. CDR1 is SGHTA, CDR2 FQGNSA, per germline. Trimming shortened V by 5 bases and J by 9 bases, and 16 bases separated the two germline ends. DNA for the CDR3: TGTGCCAGCAGCAGGGACAAAGATACTCAAGCTTTCTTT. Translating gives CASSRDKDTQAFF.

V is TRBV19 and J is TRBJ2-3; TRBD1 is a possible D gene (6 bases). This CDR3 region has 14 residues. Germline V gene data show CDR1 as LNHDA and CDR2 as SQIVND (reference sequence). The germline V and J ends were trimmed by 4 bases and 2 bases, with 10 bases remaining between them. The CDR3 region has the DNA TGTGCCAGTAGTACAGGGGTAGTCACAGATACGCAGTATTTT. Encoded protein: CASSTGVVTDTQYF.

V gene TRBV6-5 combines with J gene TRBJ2-7; TRBD1 matches 11 bases. The CDR3 runs 16 residues. Unmatched junction bases numbered 5, after V lost 0 bases and J lost 4 bases. CDR1 is MNHEY, CDR2 SVGAGI, per germline. CDR3 sequence: CASSYSGGTGGYEQYF. The CDR3 DNA is TGTGCCAGCAGTTACTCAGGCGGGACAGGGGGGTACGAGCAGTACTTC.

This clone was seen more than once but under ten times. The chain has TRBV2 and TRBJ1-1; 9 nucleotides align to TRBD1. CDR1 and CDR2 from the germline V gene are SNHLY and FYNNEI. V trimming: 7 bases; J trimming: 2 bases; junction bases outside the gene matches: 17. The CDR3 loop spans 18 amino acids. In DNA, the CDR3 is TGTGCCAGCACTAGAAACCAAGGGACAGGGAATTTTAACACTGAAGCTTTCTTT. Translating gives CASTRNQGTGNFNTEAFF.

J is TRBJ2-1 and V is TRBV27; 8 nucleotides agree with TRBD2. CDR3 size: 16 residues. Per the germline V gene, CDR1 is MNHEY and CDR2 is SMNVEV (reference sequence). The V and J ends lost 6 bases and 1 base, in that order; junction bases with no gene match: 8. CDR3 in amino acids: CASSHLAGFSYNEQFF. For the CDR3, the DNA is TGTGCCAGCAGCCACTTAGCGGGGTTTTCCTACAATGAGCAGTTCTTC.

This chain uses TRBV19 with TRBJ1-2, with 7 bases lining up with TRBD1. Germline CDR1 reads LNHDA; CDR2 reads SQIVND (reference sequence). The V segment lost 3 bases and the J segment 7 bases; nucleotides outside the gene matches: 5. The CDR3 contains 13 residues. In nucleotides, the CDR3 is TGTGCCAGTAGTATCGGCAGGGGGTCTGGCTACACCTTC. It specifies CASSIGRGSGYTF.

The CDR3 DNA follows: TGTGCCAGTATAGAGATCCGGGACAGTCACCACTATAATTCACCCCTCCACTTT. Translation gives CASIEIRDSHHYNSPLHF. The V gene is TRBV19, the J gene TRBJ1-6; 7 bases are a match to TRBD1. The CDR3 consists of 18 residues. V lost 7 bases, J lost 3 bases, and 15 bases stayed unmatched. Germline V gives CDR1 LNHDA, CDR2 SQIVND (reference sequence).

The chain couples TRBV9 to TRBJ2-7, with TRBD1 identical over 8 bases. This CDR3 comprises 14 residues. Germline V gene data show CDR1 as SGDLS and CDR2 as YYNGEE. V lost 3 bases, J lost 3 bases, and 5 bases stayed unmatched. The CDR3 region has the DNA TGTGCCAGCAGCGGACAGGGGCTCGACTACGAGCAGTACTTC. Its protein is CASSGQGLDYEQYF.

Remarks on this clone: One end of the junction does not line up with germline, which may come from a read error. V and J are TRBV7-9 and TRBJ2-3; TRBD2 aligns across 9 bases. The CDR3 totals 16 residues. Per the germline V gene, CDR1 is SEHNR and CDR2 is FQNEAQ (reference sequence). The CDR3 region has the DNA TGTTCCAGCAGCTTGCTGACTAGCGGTTACACAGATACGCAGTATTTT. It is translated as CSSSLLTSGYTDTQYF.

The V gene is TRBV10-3, the J gene TRBJ2-7; perhaps TRBD2 as D (6 bases). The CDR3 runs to 13 residues. Germline-derived CDR1 and CDR2 are ENHRY and SYGVKD. V was shortened by 10 bases and J by 3 bases, with 16 bases between the two germline ends. The CDR3 region is CASQPGTYYEQYF. The CDR3 DNA is TGTGCCAGCCAGCCCGGGACTTACTACGAGCAGTACTTC.

This chain uses TRBV12-5 with TRBJ2-3, with 8 bases lining up with TRBD2. The junction had 2 bases not matched to a gene; V was cut back by 6 bases and J by 0 bases. This CDR3 spans 14 amino acids. CDR1 is LGHNT, CDR2 FRNRAP, per germline. The CDR3 spells CASGSGGSTDTQYF. The DNA for the CDR3 is TGTGCTAGTGGAAGCGGGGGAAGCACAGATACGCAGTATTTT.

This clone was seen a handful of times. V is TRBV9 and J is TRBJ1-3; D is unclear. The CDR3 length is 13 residues. Germline CDR1 reads SGDLS; CDR2 reads YYNGEE. The V gene lost 4 bases and the J gene lost 4 bases, with 9 bases spanning the gap. CDR3 coding DNA: TGTGCCAGCAGCAGGGAGAACGGAAACACCATATATTTT. This sequence encodes CASSRENGNTIYF.

The V call is TRBV7-2, the J call TRBJ2-7; TRBD2 aligns across 7 bases. V dropped 5 bases and J dropped 4; count of bases not matched to a gene: 2. Germline lookup yields CDR1 SGHTA and CDR2 FQGNSA. This CDR3 is built from 12 residues. CDR3: CASSRREYEQYF. The CDR3 nucleotides read TGTGCCAGCAGCCGGCGGGAGTACGAGCAGTACTTC.

J is TRBJ1-2 and V is TRBV7-3; possibly TRBD1 for D (5 bases). Deletions cut 5 bases from V and 4 bases from J, with 20 bases between. This CDR3 has 16 residues. Germline V gives CDR1 SGHTA, CDR2 FQGTGA. CDR3 sequence (DNA): TGTGCCAGCAGCCCTCTCCATCAGGGAAGTTTCTATGGCTACACCTTC. It translates to CASSPLHQGSFYGYTF.

The J gene is TRBJ2-6, the V gene TRBV6-5; D not certain. Trimming shortened V by 0 bases and J by 0 bases, and 6 bases separated the two germline ends. The CDR3 runs to 16 residues. CDR1 MNHEY and CDR2 SVGAGI come from the germline V gene. The CDR3 protein is CASSYSFRSGANVLTF. The CDR3 nucleotides are TGTGCCAGCAGTTACTCGTTCCGCTCTGGGGCCAACGTCCTGACTTTC.

The V call is TRBV15, the J call TRBJ2-5; D ambiguous. The CDR3 totals 14 residues. The V gene's germline CDR1 is LNHNV and CDR2 YYDKDF (reference sequence). Trimming shortened V by 3 bases and J by 1 base, and 9 bases separated the two germline ends. The CDR3 loop is CATSRSGIQETQYF. In DNA, the CDR3 is TGTGCCACCAGCAGGTCAGGAATCCAAGAGACCCAGTACTTC. The whole variable domain, remainder taken from reference TRBV15 and TRBJ2-5, is DAMVIQNPRYQVTQFGKPVTLSCSQTLNHNVMYWYQQKSSQAPKLLFHYYDKDFNNEADTPDNFQSRRPNTSFCFLDIRSPGLGDTAMYLCATSRSGIQETQYFGPGTRLLVL.